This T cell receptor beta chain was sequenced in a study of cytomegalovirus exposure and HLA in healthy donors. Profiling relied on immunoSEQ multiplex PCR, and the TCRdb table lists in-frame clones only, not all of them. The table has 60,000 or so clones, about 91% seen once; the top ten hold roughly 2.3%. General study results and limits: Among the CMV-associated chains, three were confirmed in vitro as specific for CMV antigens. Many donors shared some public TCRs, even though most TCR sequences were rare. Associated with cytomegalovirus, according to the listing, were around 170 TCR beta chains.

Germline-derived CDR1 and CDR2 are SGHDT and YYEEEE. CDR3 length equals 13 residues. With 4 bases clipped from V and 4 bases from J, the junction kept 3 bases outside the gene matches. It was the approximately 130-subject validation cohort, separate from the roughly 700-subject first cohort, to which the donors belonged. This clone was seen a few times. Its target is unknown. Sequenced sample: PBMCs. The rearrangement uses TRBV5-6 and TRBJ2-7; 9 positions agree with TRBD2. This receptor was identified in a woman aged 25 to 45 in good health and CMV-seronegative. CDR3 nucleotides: TGTGCCAGCAGCGGAGGACTAGCGTACGAGCAGTACTTC. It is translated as CASSGGLAYEQYF.